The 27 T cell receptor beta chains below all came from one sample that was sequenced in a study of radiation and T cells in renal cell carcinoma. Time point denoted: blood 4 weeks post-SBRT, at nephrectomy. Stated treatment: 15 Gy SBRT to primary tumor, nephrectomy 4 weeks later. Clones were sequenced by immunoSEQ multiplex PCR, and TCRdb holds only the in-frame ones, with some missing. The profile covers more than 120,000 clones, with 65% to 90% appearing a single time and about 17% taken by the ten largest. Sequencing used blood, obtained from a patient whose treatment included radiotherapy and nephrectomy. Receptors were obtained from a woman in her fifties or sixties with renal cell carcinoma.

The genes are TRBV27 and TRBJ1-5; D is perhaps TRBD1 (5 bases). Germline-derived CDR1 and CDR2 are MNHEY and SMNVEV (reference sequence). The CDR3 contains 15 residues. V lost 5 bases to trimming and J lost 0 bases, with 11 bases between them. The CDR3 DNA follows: TGTGCCAGCAGTCACGGGGGGGTTAGCAATCAGCCCCAGCATTTT. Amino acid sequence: CASSHGGVSNQPQHF.

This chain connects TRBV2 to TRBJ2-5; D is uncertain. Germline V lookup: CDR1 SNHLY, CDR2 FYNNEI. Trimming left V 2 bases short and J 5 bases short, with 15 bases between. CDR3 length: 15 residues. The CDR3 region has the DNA TGTGCCAGCAGTGAATTTGGAGTGGGTAGTGAGACCCAGTACTTC. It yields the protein CASSEFGVGSETQYF.

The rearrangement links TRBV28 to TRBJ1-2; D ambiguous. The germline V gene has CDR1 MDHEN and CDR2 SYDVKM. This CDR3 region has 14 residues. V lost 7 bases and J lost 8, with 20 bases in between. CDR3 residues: CASTNGMNYAGYTF. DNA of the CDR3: TGTGCCAGCACCAACGGGATGAACTATGCGGGCTACACCTTC.

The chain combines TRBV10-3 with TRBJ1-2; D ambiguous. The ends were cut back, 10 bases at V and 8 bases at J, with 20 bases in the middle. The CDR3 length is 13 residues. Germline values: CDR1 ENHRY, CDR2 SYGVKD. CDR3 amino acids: CATTLRRGEGYTF. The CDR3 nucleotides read TGTGCCACCACCCTGAGGCGCGGCGAGGGCTACACCTTC.

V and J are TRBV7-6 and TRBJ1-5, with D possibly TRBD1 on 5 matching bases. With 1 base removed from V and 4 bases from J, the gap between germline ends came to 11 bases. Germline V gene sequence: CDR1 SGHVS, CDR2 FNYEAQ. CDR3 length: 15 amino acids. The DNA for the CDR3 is TGTGCCAGCAGCTTAGGTCCCTCAGGGAATCAGCCCCAGCATTTT. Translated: CASSLGPSGNQPQHF. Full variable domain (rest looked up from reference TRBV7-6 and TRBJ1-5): GAGVSQSPRYKVTKRGQDVALRCDPISGHVSLYWYRQALGQGPEFLTYFNYEAQQDKSGLPNDRFSAERPEGSISTLTIQRTEQRDSAMYRCASSLGPSGNQPQHFGDGTRLSIL.

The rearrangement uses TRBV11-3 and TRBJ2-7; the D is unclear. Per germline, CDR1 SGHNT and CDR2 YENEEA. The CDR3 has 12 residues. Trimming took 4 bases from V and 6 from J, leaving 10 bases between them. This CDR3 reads CASSSQYGEQYF. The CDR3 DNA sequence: TGTGCCAGCAGCTCCCAGTATGGCGAGCAGTACTTC. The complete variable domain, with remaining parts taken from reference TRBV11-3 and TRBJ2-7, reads EAGVVQSPRYKIIEKKQPVAFWCNPISGHNTLYWYLQNLGQGPELLIRYENEEAVDDSQLPKDRFSAERLKGVDSTLKIQPAELGDSAVYLCASSSQYGEQYFGPGTRLTVT.

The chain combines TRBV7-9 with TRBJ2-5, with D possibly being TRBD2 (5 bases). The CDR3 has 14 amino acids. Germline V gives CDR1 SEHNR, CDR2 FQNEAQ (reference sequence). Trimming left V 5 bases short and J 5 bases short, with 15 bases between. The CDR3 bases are TGTGCCAGCAGCAAAGGAGACTACGGCGAGACCCAGTACTTC. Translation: CASSKGDYGETQYF.

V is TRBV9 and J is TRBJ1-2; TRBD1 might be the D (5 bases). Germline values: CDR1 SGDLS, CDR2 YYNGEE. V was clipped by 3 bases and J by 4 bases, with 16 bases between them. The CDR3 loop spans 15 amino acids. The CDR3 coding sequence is TGTGCCAGCAGCGCACAAGGGGATGGGGGCTATGGCTACACCTTC. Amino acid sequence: CASSAQGDGGYGYTF.

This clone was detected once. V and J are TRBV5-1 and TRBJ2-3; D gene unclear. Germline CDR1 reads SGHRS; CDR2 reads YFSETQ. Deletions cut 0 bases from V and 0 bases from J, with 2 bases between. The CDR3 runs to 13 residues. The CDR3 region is CASSLGSTDTQYF. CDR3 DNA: TGCGCCAGCAGCTTGGGCAGCACAGATACGCAGTATTTT.

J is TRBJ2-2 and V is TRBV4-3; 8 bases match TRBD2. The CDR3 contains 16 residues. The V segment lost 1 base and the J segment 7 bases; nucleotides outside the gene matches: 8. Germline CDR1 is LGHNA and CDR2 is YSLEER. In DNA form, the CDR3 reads TGCGCCAGCAGCCAAGCTACGGGAGGGGAAGGCGGGGAGCTGTTTTTT. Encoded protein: CASSQATGGEGGELFF.

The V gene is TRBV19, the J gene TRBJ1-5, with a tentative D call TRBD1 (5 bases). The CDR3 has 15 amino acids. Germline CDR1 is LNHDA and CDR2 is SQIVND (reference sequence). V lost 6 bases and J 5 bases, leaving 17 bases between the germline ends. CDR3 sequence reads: CASRAQGLSYQPQHF. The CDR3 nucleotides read TGTGCCAGTAGAGCGCAGGGACTTAGTTATCAGCCCCAGCATTTT.

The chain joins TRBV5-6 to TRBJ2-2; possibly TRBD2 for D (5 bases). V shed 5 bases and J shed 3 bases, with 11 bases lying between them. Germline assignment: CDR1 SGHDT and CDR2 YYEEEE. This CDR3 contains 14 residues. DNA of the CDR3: TGTGCCAGCAGGGAGGAAGGGTACACCGGGGAGCTGTTTTTT. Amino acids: CASREEGYTGELFF.

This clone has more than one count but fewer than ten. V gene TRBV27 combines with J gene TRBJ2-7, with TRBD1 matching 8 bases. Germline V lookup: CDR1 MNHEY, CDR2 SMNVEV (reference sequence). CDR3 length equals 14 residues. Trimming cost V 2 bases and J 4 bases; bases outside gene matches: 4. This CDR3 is CASSLGQGQYEQYF. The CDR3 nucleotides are TGTGCCAGCAGTTTAGGACAGGGACAGTACGAGCAGTACTTC.

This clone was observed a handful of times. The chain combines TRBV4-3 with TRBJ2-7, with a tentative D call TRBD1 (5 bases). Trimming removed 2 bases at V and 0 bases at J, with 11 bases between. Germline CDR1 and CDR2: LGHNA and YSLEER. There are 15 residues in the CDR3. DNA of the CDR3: TGCGCCAGCAGCCAAAACACAGGACCCTCCTACGAGCAGTACTTC. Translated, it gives CASSQNTGPSYEQYF.

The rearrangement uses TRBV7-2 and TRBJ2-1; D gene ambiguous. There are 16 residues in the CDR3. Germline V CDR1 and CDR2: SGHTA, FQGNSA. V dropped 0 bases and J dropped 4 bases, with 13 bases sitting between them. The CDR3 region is CASSLASQAVYNEQFF. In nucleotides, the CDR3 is TGTGCCAGCAGCTTAGCGTCCCAGGCCGTTTACAATGAGCAGTTCTTC.

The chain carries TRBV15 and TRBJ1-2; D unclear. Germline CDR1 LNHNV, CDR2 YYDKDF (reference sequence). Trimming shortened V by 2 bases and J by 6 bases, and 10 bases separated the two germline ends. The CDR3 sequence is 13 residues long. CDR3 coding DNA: TGTGCCACCAGCAGACCCATCACGGATGGCTACACCTTC. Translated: CATSRPITDGYTF.

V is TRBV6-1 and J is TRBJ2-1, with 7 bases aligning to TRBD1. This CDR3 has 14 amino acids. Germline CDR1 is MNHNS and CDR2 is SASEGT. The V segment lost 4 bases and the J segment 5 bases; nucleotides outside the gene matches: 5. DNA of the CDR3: TGTGCCAGCAGTGCCCGACAGGGTCACAATGAGCAGTTCTTC. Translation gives CASSARQGHNEQFF.

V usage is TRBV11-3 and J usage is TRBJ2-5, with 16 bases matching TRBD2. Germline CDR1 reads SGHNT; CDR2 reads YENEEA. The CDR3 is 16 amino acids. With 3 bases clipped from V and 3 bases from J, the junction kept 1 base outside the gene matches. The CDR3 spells CASSFGTSGGEETQYF. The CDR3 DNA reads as TGTGCCAGCAGCTTTGGGACTAGCGGGGGGGAAGAGACCCAGTACTTC.

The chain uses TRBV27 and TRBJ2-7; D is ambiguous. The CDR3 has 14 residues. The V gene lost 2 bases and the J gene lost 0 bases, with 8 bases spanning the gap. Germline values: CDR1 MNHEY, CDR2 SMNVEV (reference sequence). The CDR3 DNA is TGTGCCAGCAGTTTAGCTCGAGTCTCCTACGAGCAGTACTTC. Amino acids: CASSLARVSYEQYF.

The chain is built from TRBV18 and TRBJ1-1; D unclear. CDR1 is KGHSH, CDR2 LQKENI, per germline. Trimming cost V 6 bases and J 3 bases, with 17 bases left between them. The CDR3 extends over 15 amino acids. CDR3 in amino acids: CASSPAEGTYTEAFF. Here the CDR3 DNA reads TGTGCCAGCTCCCCCGCAGAGGGAACCTACACTGAAGCTTTCTTT.

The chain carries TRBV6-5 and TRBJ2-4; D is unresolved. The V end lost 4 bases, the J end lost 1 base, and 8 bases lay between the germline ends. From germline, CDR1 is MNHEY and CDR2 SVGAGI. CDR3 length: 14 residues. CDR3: CASSSIHAKNIQYF. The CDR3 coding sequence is TGTGCCAGCAGTTCCATCCATGCCAAAAACATTCAGTACTTC.

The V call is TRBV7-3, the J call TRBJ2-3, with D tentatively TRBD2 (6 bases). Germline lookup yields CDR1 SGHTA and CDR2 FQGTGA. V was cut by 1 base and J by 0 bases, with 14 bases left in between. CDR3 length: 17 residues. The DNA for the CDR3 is TGTGCCAGCAGCTTAATGTCTAGCGCGTTTAGCACAGATACGCAGTATTTT. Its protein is CASSLMSSAFSTDTQYF.

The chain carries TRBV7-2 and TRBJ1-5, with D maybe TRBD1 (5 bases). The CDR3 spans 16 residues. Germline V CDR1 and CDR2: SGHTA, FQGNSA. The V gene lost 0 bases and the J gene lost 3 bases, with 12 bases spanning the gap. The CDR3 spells CASSLATSGVNQPQHF. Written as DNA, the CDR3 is TGTGCCAGCAGCTTAGCCACATCGGGGGTCAATCAGCCCCAGCATTTT.

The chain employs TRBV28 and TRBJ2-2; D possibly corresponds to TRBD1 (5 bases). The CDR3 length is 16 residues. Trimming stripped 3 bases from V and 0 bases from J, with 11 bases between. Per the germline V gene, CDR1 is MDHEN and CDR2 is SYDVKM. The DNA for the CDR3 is TGTGCCAGCAGTTTTTGGGCAGGGTCGAACACCGGGGAGCTGTTTTTT. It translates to CASSFWAGSNTGELFF. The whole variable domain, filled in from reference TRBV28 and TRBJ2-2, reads DVKVTQSSRYLVKRTGEKVFLECVQDMDHENMFWYRQDPGLGLRLIYFSYDVKMKEKGDIPEGYSVSREKKERFSLILESASTNQTSMYLCASSFWAGSNTGELFFGEGSRLTVL.

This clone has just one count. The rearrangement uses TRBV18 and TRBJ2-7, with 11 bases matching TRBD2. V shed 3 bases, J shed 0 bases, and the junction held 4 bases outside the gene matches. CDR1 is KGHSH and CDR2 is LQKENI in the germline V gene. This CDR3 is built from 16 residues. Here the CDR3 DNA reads TGTGCCAGCTCACCCCGACTAGCGGGGAGCTCCTACGAGCAGTACTTC. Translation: CASSPRLAGSSYEQYF.

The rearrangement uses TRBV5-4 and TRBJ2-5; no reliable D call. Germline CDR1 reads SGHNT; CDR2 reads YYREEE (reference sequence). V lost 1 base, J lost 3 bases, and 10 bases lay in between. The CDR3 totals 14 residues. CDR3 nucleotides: TGTGCCAGCAGCTTGTCAGGCGGAGAAGAGACCCAGTACTTC. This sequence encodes CASSLSGGEETQYF.

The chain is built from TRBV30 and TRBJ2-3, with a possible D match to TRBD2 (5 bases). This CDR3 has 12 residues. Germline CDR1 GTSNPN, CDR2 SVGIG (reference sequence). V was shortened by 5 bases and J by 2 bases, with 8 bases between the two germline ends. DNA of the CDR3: TGTGCCTGGGGACTTTTCACAGATACGCAGTATTTT. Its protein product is CAWGLFTDTQYF.